This record covers a single TCR beta chain. Its antigen is as yet unknown. V shed 1 base, J shed 6 bases, and the junction held 2 bases outside the gene matches. From germline, CDR1 is KGHSH and CDR2 LQKENI. This CDR3 is built from 16 residues. The PCR had 60 Vbeta and 13 Jbeta primers. Clones were sequenced by immunoSEQ multiplex PCR, and TCRdb holds only the in-frame ones, with some missing. The sample shows approximately 200,000 clones, over 70% of them seen only once. The data were obtained in a study of cytomegalovirus exposure and HLA in healthy donors. Study observations and caveats: In the analysis, some V segments, TRBV6-2 and TRBV6-3 included, were excluded as indistinguishable. Prior analysis indicated that the majority of TCR beta V segments exhibited productivity approximately 87% or approximately 30% of the time. A later analysis by the authors found several of the most significant clusters apparently linked to common viral pathogens.

The V and J genes are TRBV18 and TRBJ2-1; 14 nucleotides agree with TRBD2. Sequencing input: PBMCs. This receptor was obtained from a woman aged 25 to 39 in good health and CMV-seropositive. CDR3 in amino acids: CASSPRTSGRPNEQFF. CDR3 bases: TGTGCCAGCTCACCACGGACTAGCGGGAGGCCCAATGAGCAGTTCTTC. Filled out from reference TRBV18 and TRBJ2-1, the complete variable domain reads NAGVMQNPRHLVRRRGQEARLRCSPMKGHSHVYWYRQLPEEGLKFMVYLQKENIIDESGMPKERFSAEFPKEGPSILRIQQVVRGDSAAYFCASSPRTSGRPNEQFFGPGTRLTVL.